Below are 2 T cell receptor beta chains sequenced from a single sample in a study of molecular identifiers for immune sequencing clone quantification. MiXCR, run by TCRdb on the PCR reads, gives a single entry per CDR3 protein. The sample consists of tens of thousands of distinct CDR3 sequences, approximately 23% of them appearing once. Sequenced: naive CD8+ T cells from blood, with Jurkat cell RNA spiked in. The subset: FACS-sorted CD8+CD4-CCR7+CD45RA+ naive T cells. These receptors were taken from a human donor in good health. Some libraries in this study had Jurkat cell RNA spiked in.

This clonotype showed up just a few times. This sequence joins TRBV4-1 and TRBJ2-3; 13 positions agree with TRBD2. CDR3 length: 16 amino acids. CDR1 and CDR2 from the germline V gene are MGHRA and YSYEKL. V shed 6 bases, J shed 3 bases, and the junction held 6 bases outside the gene matches. The CDR3 DNA follows: TGCGCCAGCAGGGGCACACTAGCGGGAGGGACAGATACGCAGTATTTT. This gives the protein CASRGTLAGGTDTQYF.

This clonotype was counted many times. This sequence joins TRBV6-2 or TRBV6-3 and TRBJ1-5; 7 positions agree with TRBD1. With V trimmed by 5 bases and J by 4 bases, 5 bases remained unmatched. The CDR3 has 14 amino acids. CDR1 and CDR2 (germline): MNHEY, SVGEGT. This CDR3 reads CASSHRQGNQPQHF. CDR3 coding DNA: TGTGCCAGCAGTCACCGACAGGGAAATCAGCCCCAGCATTTT.